This TCR beta chain appears in the sequencing data of a study of metastatic and nonmetastatic thyroid tumors. At the level of the study: Repertoires from blood and tumor or nodule tissue of malignant and benign thyroid patients were compared. Findings and limits, study-wide: For both blood and tumor, malignant thyroid tumors reportedly showed significantly higher TCR beta diversity than benign nodules did.

In the original processing: Building a distant-metastasis classifier for papillary thyroid cancer drew on CDR3 differences across clinicopathological groups. MiXCR was used by TCRdb to re-call the PCR reads. These V and J calls originate from TCRdb's pipeline instead of the authors' own analysis. The sample holds 60,000 to 85,000 clones, around 19% seen once. With respect to this clone: Its antigen is still unknown.

No patient received treatment before thyroid surgery. The receptor comes from a female donor with papillary thyroid cancer or a benign thyroid nodule (not recorded which). Some clones in this sample may be carry-over from other donors' samples. The sequencing sample was made of blood.

CDR3 in DNA: TGTGCCAGCAGCCGAGAGCGGGTCTATTACAATGAGCAGTTCTTC. It translates to CASSRERVYYNEQFF. The V call is TRBV4-2, the J call TRBJ2-1; perhaps TRBD2 as D (6 bases). This CDR3 is 15 amino acids long. Germline-derived CDR1 and CDR2 are LGHNA and YNFKEQ. Trimming shortened V by 4 bases and J by 4 bases, and 14 bases separated the two germline ends.